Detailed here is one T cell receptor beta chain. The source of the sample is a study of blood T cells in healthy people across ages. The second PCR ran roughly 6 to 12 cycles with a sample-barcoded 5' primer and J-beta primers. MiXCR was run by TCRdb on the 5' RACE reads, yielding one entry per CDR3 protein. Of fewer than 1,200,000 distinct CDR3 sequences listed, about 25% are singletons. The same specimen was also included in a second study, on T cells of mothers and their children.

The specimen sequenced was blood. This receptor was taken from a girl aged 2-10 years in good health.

The CDR3 protein is CASSFSLQPEQYF. CDR3 coding DNA: TGTGCCAGCAGCTTCTCGTTGCAACCCGAGCAGTACTTC. The chain uses TRBV2 and TRBJ2-7; D unclear. Trimming pared 6 bases from V and 6 bases from J, leaving 15 bases between. There are 13 residues in the CDR3. The germline gives CDR1 SNHLY, CDR2 FYNNEI.